This T cell receptor (beta chain) derives from a study of CD4 and CD8 cells across lung adenocarcinoma regions. Germline V gene lookup returns CDR1 SGHAT and CDR2 FQNNGV. V was clipped by 5 bases and J by 0 bases; unmatched bases: 13. The length of the CDR3 is 18 residues. MiXCR, run by TCRdb on the PCR reads, gives a single entry per CDR3 protein. The repertoire holds 4,500 or so distinct CDR3 sequences, approximately 50% seen once, with 13% to 15% in the top ten. Donors had localized lung adenocarcinoma, a non-small cell lung cancer. The specimen sequenced was CD4+ T cells from the margin of a lung tumor. The chain is built from TRBV11-2 and TRBJ2-3; 8 bases agree with TRBD2. This sequence was found in a female donor with lung adenocarcinoma. The CD4 and CD8 labels of this study may be unreliable. CDR3 sequence reads: CASSPERREGVSTDTQYF. As DNA, the CDR3 is TGTGCCAGCAGCCCGGAACGCCGGGAGGGGGTGAGCACAGATACGCAGTATTTT.